The source of this T cell receptor (beta chain) is a study of cytomegalovirus exposure and HLA in healthy donors. Looking at the study overall: The study's early data release held about 85 million unique TCRs from HLA-typed donors.

Vbeta (60) and Jbeta (13) primers were used in the PCR. Using immunoSEQ multiplex PCR, the repertoire was profiled, and TCRdb retains in-frame clones only, with some absent. The sample's table shows about 200,000 clones. Worth noting for this clone: Its antigen is undetermined.

Study observations and caveats: Researchers reported in a later analysis that a missense DCLRE1C variant was tied to TCR beta V- and J-gene trimming. A few chains linked to CMV were shown in vitro to be specific for CMV antigens.

This receptor was obtained from a boy under 18 in good health and CMV-seronegative. The material sequenced was PBMCs.

CDR3 nucleotide sequence: TGTGCCAGCAGGATTGAGCCGAACACTGAAGCTTTCTTT. Amino acid sequence: CASRIEPNTEAFF. The chain is built from TRBV7-8 and TRBJ1-1; no reliable D call. The V end lost 6 bases, the J end lost 1 base, and 9 bases lay between the germline ends. This CDR3 is 13 amino acids long. Germline CDR1 reads SGHVS; CDR2 reads FQNEAQ.